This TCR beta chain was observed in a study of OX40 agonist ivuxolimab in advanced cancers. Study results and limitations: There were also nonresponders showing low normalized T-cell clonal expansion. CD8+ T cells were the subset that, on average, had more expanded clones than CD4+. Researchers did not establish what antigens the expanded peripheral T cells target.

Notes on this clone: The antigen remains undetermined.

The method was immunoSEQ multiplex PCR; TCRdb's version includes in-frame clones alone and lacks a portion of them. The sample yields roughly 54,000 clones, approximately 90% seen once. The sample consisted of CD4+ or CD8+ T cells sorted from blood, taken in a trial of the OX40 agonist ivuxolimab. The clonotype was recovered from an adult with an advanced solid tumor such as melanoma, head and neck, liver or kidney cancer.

The CDR3, as DNA: TGCGCCAGCAGCCTAGGAGCGGGAGGGACACGGGCTTTCTTT. This gives the protein CASSLGAGGTRAFF. The chain is built from TRBV4-1 and TRBJ1-1; possibly TRBD1 for D (6 bases). Per the germline V gene, CDR1 is MGHRA and CDR2 is YSYEKL. CDR3 length: 14 amino acids. The V end was cut by 4 bases, the J end by 11 bases, with 20 bases between.